The sequence of this T cell receptor (beta chain) was determined in a study of cytomegalovirus exposure and HLA in healthy donors. Overall study findings and caveats: Associated with cytomegalovirus, according to the listing, were some 180 TCR beta chains. Earlier results showed most TCR beta V segments being productive about 87% or about 30% of the time. Rarity marked most TCR sequences, yet some public TCRs occurred in many donors.

Germline-derived CDR1 and CDR2 are GTSNPN and SVGIG (reference sequence). The CDR3 length is 14 residues. V was cut by 3 bases and J by 2 bases, with 11 bases left in between. Primers for the PCR totalled 60 Vbeta and 13 Jbeta. Produced via immunoSEQ multiplex PCR; TCRdb's table is partial and in-frame only. The sample consists of 200,000 to 250,000 clones, approximately 80% of them appearing once. A word on this clone: The antigen is undetermined.

Sequencing was done on a sample of PBMCs. The gene calls are TRBV30 and TRBJ2-1; possibly TRBD2 for D (6 bases). The sequence came from a girl aged 5-17 years in good health and CMV-seronegative. This CDR3 reads CAWRATSPYNEQFF. CDR3 coding DNA: TGTGCCTGGAGGGCCACTAGCCCCTACAATGAGCAGTTCTTC.